Listed below are T cell receptor beta chains from one sample, sequenced in a study of blood T cell repertoires in COVID-19. Clones were sequenced by immunoSEQ multiplex PCR, and TCRdb holds only the in-frame ones, with some missing. Among under 350,000 clones listed, 80% to 90% were seen once. Sequencing was performed on PBMCs or T cells enriched from blood (not recorded which). The receptors shown here come from a woman aged 40 to 50 with acute COVID-19. CDR3s leave out the opening cysteine and the closing phenylalanine or tryptophan. The order of the fields is J gene, V gene, CDR3 protein.

>TRBJ2-5|TRBV28
ASRRDSRQETQY
>TRBJ1-3|TRBV2
ASATSGNTIY
>TRBJ1-4|TRBV6-5
ASSYRTGGNEKLF
>TRBJ2-7|TRBV4-3
ASSQDGGGPYEQY
>TRBJ2-1|TRBV9
ASSGTGAWGQF
>TRBJ1-6|TRBV3-1/TRBV3-2
ASSQGTENSPLH
>TRBJ1-1|TRBV11-3
ASSKGVNTEAF
>TRBJ1-5|TRBV7-2
ASSFQGQPQH
>TRBJ1-3|TRBV7-9
ASSPQGANSGNTIY
>TRBJ2-2|TRBV9
ASSPGQGVTTGELF
>TRBJ1-2|TRBV18
ASSPTSDRNYGYT
>TRBJ2-7|TRBV6-5
ASSYSARAAYEQY
>TRBJ1-2|TRBV7-2
ASSLRTDYGYT
>TRBJ1-6|TRBV3-1/TRBV3-2
ASSQGRTAGSSYNSPLH
>TRBJ1-2|TRBV6-2/TRBV6-3
ASSPRDRGIFYGYT
>TRBJ2-5|TRBV2
ASSEFWSSGAETQY
>TRBJ1-3|TRBV2
ASSSGQENTIY
>TRBJ2-7|TRBV6-5
ASRIQGAREQY
>TRBJ2-7|TRBV19
ASSIRHTSYEQY
>TRBJ1-4|TRBV15
ATSRVQGGNEKLF
>TRBJ1-4|TRBV7-9
ASSSWTGNHEKLF
>TRBJ2-1|TRBV21-1
ASKNSSYNEQF
>TRBJ1-5|TRBV2
ASKIEWQPQH
>TRBJ1-3|TRBV7-9
ASSLALGQGGTGNTIY
>TRBJ2-3|TRBV7-2
ASSLVAGDGNTQY
>TRBJ2-7|TRBV7-8
ASSLVSQGTYEQY
>TRBJ1-6|TRBV6-2/TRBV6-3
ASSFQTGGLSNSPLH
>TRBJ2-7|TRBV24-1
ATSPGTNTYEQY
>TRBJ2-7|TRBV7-8
ASSFPPSYEQY
>TRBJ2-7|TRBV4-2
ASSQAIYGQVSYEQY
>TRBJ2-7|TRBV6-5
ASSRELTYEQY
>TRBJ1-4|TRBV6-5
ASRHLGTEGEKLF
>TRBJ2-3|TRBV7-3
ASRSGNTDTQY
>TRBJ2-1|TRBV5-1
ASTLSGSSSYNEQF
>TRBJ2-7|TRBV3-1/TRBV3-2
ASSQVSGGTYEQY
>TRBJ1-2|TRBV9
ASSVGEGGYGYT
>TRBJ2-2|TRBV28
ASSLGLAERTGELF